This T cell receptor (beta chain) emerged from a study of T cell repertoires in cytomegalovirus infection (dated by TCRdb to between 2018 and 2021). Broadly, across the study: Donor HLA type was relevant to the analysis, because carriage of CMV infection together with the matching HLA type was indicated by public TCR beta signatures. Overall study outcomes, separate from this receptor: Carriers of CMV infection plus the relevant HLA type were discriminated by the cumulative frequency of public TCR beta family members in the study cohort and in an independent 352-donor cohort. The ex vivo response was dominated by HLA-C-restricted CMV-specific TCR beta clonotypes, which also provided the single most frequent clonotype in two of eight donors.

Sequenced on an Illumina HiSeq 1500. TCRdb reworked the public reads: Q25 trimming with fastp, MiXCR clone assembly, productive beta chains retained. Entries are consolidated by CDR3 protein sequence, retaining the most common genes and DNA. The sample records some 680,000 distinct CDR3 sequences, roughly 36% of which are singletons. The ten most abundant clones make up 2.5% to 3% of the sample. Inclusive of the bounding cysteine and phenylalanine, the CDR3 is 17 residues long. The only DNA kept is the CDR3, 51 bases in frame from the first base. Taken from the germline V gene, the CDR1 and CDR2 loops are SGHVS and FNYEAQ. After removal of 5 bases from V and 5 bases from J, the junction retains 13 bases not matched to a gene. On this clonotype: The clone's antigen remains unknown. No per-base quality is available; no much larger clone lies one base away.

Source material: PBMCs. This receptor chain uses TRBV7-6 and TRBJ2-1, with 9 bases aligning to TRBD1. This clonotype was sampled from a human donor in good health (CMV status not recorded). Some clones in this sample may be carry-over from other donors' samples. The nucleotide sequence is given as TGTGCCAGCAGCCCGCCTTGGGGGGACAGGGTGGACAATGAGCAGTTCTTC. Translated, it reads CASSPPWGDRVDNEQFF.